The rows below give T cell receptor beta chains drawn from one sample of a study of T cells after yellow fever vaccination. TCRdb called the 5' RACE reads again in MiXCR, with one record for every CDR3 protein. The table has about 550,000 distinct CDR3 sequences, 15% to 20% seen once. The sample consisted of PBMCs, taken 15 days after the yellow fever booster vaccination. These receptors originate from a man aged 25-40 years who received the YFV17D yellow fever vaccine. CDR3s include the opening cysteine and the closing phenylalanine or tryptophan. D genes are given only for firm matches. Expanded clones are given a class, and other clones once, few, many or no size at all.

>13|few|.|TRBV7-9|TRBJ2-7
CASSLVAGNEQYF
TGTGCCAGCAGCTTAGTGGCAGGGAACGAGCAGTACTTC
>14|.|.|TRBV5-4|TRBJ2-1
CASSLTSSYNEQFF
TGTGCCAGCAGCTTGACTAGCTCCTACAATGAGCAGTTCTTC
>14|.|TRBD1|TRBV5-1|TRBJ2-7
CASSADRGIYEQYF
TGCGCCAGCAGCGCAGACAGGGGGATCTACGAGCAGTACTTC
>16|.|.|TRBV7-2|TRBJ2-2
CASTSIRRGNTGELFF
TGTGCCAGCACCTCTATAAGGCGAGGAAACACCGGGGAGCTGTTTTTT
>15|few|.|TRBV6-1|TRBJ1-4
CASRWPRGTNEKLFF
TGTGCCAGCAGATGGCCTAGGGGTACTAATGAAAAACTGTTTTTT
>13|few|TRBD2|TRBV28|TRBJ2-1
CASSGTSNGEQFF
TGTGCCAGCAGTGGGACTAGCAATGGTGAGCAGTTCTTC
>16|.|.|TRBV7-6|TRBJ2-1
CASSFGSGTRGNEQFF
TGTGCCAGCAGCTTCGGCTCCGGGACGCGCGGTAATGAGCAGTTCTTC
>14|few|.|TRBV3-1|TRBJ2-7
CASSQLGPTWEQYF
TGTGCCAGCAGCCAACTCGGGCCCACATGGGAGCAGTACTTC
>13|few|.|TRBV30|TRBJ2-2
CAWSEVLSGELFF
TGTGCCTGGAGTGAGGTTCTATCCGGGGAGCTGTTTTTT
>15|.|TRBD1|TRBV5-1|TRBJ2-5
CASSPDPTGSQTQYF
TGCGCCAGCAGCCCGGACCCGACAGGGTCCCAGACCCAGTACTTC
>17|.|TRBD2|TRBV20-1|TRBJ2-7
CSARASGLAGFRYEQYF
TGCAGTGCTAGAGCCTCGGGACTAGCGGGATTTCGCTACGAGCAGTACTTC
>13|.|.|TRBV6-5|TRBJ2-7
CASSYRRGAEQYF
TGTGCCAGCAGTTACAGGAGGGGGGCCGAGCAGTACTTC
>15|.|TRBD2|TRBV5-1|TRBJ2-3
CASSLEREASDTQYF
TGCGCCAGCAGCTTGGAGCGGGAGGCCTCAGATACGCAGTATTTT
>14|.|.|TRBV5-8|TRBJ1-3
CASSYGQTGNTIYF
TGTGCCAGCAGTTACGGACAGACTGGAAACACCATATATTTT
>14|few|.|TRBV30|TRBJ2-5
CAWSAGQGMGTQYF
TGTGCCTGGAGCGCGGGGCAGGGGATGGGGACCCAGTACTTC
>15|few|.|TRBV12-3/TRBV12-4|TRBJ2-2
CASSFFGSRNGELFF
TGTGCCAGCAGTTTCTTCGGGAGTAGAAACGGGGAGCTGTTTTTT
>17|few|.|TRBV9|TRBJ2-7
CASSVGLDVRSSYEQYF
TGTGCCAGCAGCGTGGGACTCGATGTAAGAAGCTCCTACGAGCAGTACTTC
>16|.|.|TRBV20-1|TRBJ2-7
CSARLAGLAGGYEQYF
TGCAGTGCTAGACTCGCGGGGCTAGCCGGGGGCTACGAGCAGTACTTC
>16|.|.|TRBV5-1|TRBJ2-2
CASSFGAPDLTGELFF
TGCGCCAGCAGCTTTGGGGCTCCCGATCTGACCGGGGAGCTGTTTTTT
>15|.|.|TRBV4-3|TRBJ2-1
CASSQAETRHNEQFF
TGCGCCAGCAGCCAAGCCGAGACTCGCCACAATGAGCAGTTCTTC
>13|.|TRBD1|TRBV7-9|TRBJ2-7
CASSDRDRYEQYF
TGTGCCAGCAGCGACCGGGACAGGTACGAGCAGTACTTC
>15|.|.|TRBV7-2|TRBJ1-2
CASSLAEGSNYGYTF
TGTGCCAGCAGCTTAGCGGAGGGTAGTAACTATGGCTACACCTTC
>16|.|.|TRBV20-1|TRBJ2-2
CSATPGGGANTGELFF
TGCAGTGCTACCCCCGGAGGGGGCGCGAACACCGGGGAGCTGTTTTTT
>13|many|TRBD1|TRBV7-2|TRBJ2-5
CASSSTGDRTQYF
TGTGCCAGCAGCTCGACAGGGGATCGGACCCAGTACTTC
>15|.|.|TRBV6-5|TRBJ1-1
CASSYYGGTNTEAFF
TGTGCCAGCAGTTACTACGGCGGTACGAACACTGAAGCTTTCTTT
>11|.|.|TRBV12-3/TRBV12-4|TRBJ2-5
CASSAFGTQYF
TGTGCCAGCAGTGCCTTCGGGACCCAGTACTTC
>15|.|.|TRBV5-1|TRBJ2-7
CASSLWQGHSNEQYF
TGCGCCAGCAGCTTGTGGCAGGGACATTCGAACGAGCAGTACTTC
>15|few|TRBD1|TRBV18|TRBJ1-4
CASSGGQGYTEKLFF
TGTGCCAGCTCTGGAGGACAGGGGTATACTGAAAAACTGTTTTTT
>15|few|.|TRBV5-5|TRBJ2-4
CASSPLTIAKNIQYF
TGTGCCAGCAGCCCCCTAACAATAGCCAAAAACATTCAGTACTTC
>18|.|.|TRBV4-3|TRBJ2-1
CASSQDYELTYADNEQFF
TGCGCCAGCAGCCAAGATTACGAGTTGACCTATGCAGACAATGAGCAGTTCTTC
>13|.|.|TRBV14|TRBJ2-7
CASSQVTGPGQYF
TGTGCCAGCAGCCAAGTGACGGGGCCGGGGCAGTACTTC
>16|.|TRBD1|TRBV9|TRBJ2-7
CASSVDTGAIPYEQYF
TGTGCCAGCAGCGTGGATACAGGGGCCATTCCCTACGAGCAGTACTTC
>17|.|TRBD2|TRBV19|TRBJ2-1
CASSSGWIAGEANEQFF
TGTGCCAGTAGTTCCGGGTGGATAGCGGGAGAGGCGAATGAGCAGTTCTTC
>15|.|.|TRBV7-8|TRBJ1-4
CASSPPGITNEKLFF
TGTGCCAGCAGCCCCCCGGGGATAACTAATGAAAAACTGTTTTTT
>14|few|.|TRBV5-1|TRBJ2-1
CASSLPTGHNEQFF
TGCGCCAGCAGCTTGCCCACCGGTCACAATGAGCAGTTCTTC
>16|.|.|TRBV4-2|TRBJ1-2
CASSQVGQGTIFGYTF
TGTGCCAGCAGCCAAGTGGGGCAGGGGACGATCTTTGGCTACACCTTC
>14|.|.|TRBV20-1|TRBJ2-1
CSASSASKAHEQFF
TGCAGTGCTAGTTCGGCCTCAAAAGCCCATGAGCAGTTCTTC
>12|few|.|TRBV10-3|TRBJ2-1
CAISGQLNEQFF
TGTGCCATCAGTGGACAGCTCAATGAGCAGTTCTTC
>16|.|TRBD2|TRBV29-1|TRBJ2-3
CSVELTSGPYTDTQYF
TGCAGCGTTGAGTTGACTAGCGGGCCTTACACAGATACGCAGTATTTT
>12|many|.|TRBV7-9|TRBJ2-5
CASSFEVRTQYF
TGTGCCAGCAGCTTTGAGGTTAGGACCCAGTACTTC
>15|few|.|TRBV4-3|TRBJ2-1
CASSQGRGTYNEQFF
TGCGCCAGCAGCCAAGGTAGGGGCACCTACAATGAGCAGTTCTTC
>15|.|TRBD2|TRBV6-1|TRBJ2-1
CASSASGGTYNEQFF
TGTGCCAGCAGCGCTAGCGGGGGTACCTACAATGAGCAGTTCTTC
>17|.|TRBD2|TRBV7-2|TRBJ2-7
CASSLLPPGTSADEQYF
TGTGCCAGCAGCTTGCTCCCACCCGGGACTAGCGCCGACGAGCAGTACTTC
>14|.|.|TRBV10-1|TRBJ2-1
CASSERGYPNEQFF
TGCGCCAGCAGTGAAAGGGGATATCCTAATGAGCAGTTCTTC
>15|.|.|TRBV18|TRBJ2-5
CASSPPTGPQETQYF
TGTGCCAGCTCACCACCGACGGGACCACAAGAGACCCAGTACTTC
>14|few|.|TRBV7-2|TRBJ2-1
CASSGSFAYNEQFF
TGTGCCAGCAGTGGCAGTTTTGCCTACAATGAGCAGTTCTTC
>14|few|.|TRBV20-1|TRBJ2-3
CSADGQRTTDTQYF
TGCAGTGCGGATGGACAGCGGACTACAGATACGCAGTATTTT
>11|few|.|TRBV20-1|TRBJ2-3
CSAPTGGTQYF
TGCAGTGCTCCGACTGGGGGAACGCAGTATTTT
>17|few|TRBD2|TRBV9|TRBJ2-3
CASSERWASGSTDTQYF
TGTGCCAGCAGCGAGAGGTGGGCTAGCGGCAGCACAGATACGCAGTATTTT
>15|.|TRBD2|TRBV4-3|TRBJ2-5
CASSQEAGVRETQYF
TGCGCCAGCAGCCAAGAAGCGGGAGTTCGGGAGACCCAGTACTTC